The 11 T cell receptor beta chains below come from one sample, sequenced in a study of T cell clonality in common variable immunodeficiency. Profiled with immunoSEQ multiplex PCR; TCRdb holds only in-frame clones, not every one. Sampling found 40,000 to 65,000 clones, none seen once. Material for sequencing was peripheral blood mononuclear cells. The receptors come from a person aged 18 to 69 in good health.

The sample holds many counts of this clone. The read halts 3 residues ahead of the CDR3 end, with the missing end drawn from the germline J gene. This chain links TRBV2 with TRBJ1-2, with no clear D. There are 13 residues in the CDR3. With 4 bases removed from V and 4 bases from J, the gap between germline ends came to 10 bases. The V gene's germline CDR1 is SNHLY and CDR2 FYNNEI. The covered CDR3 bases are TGTGCCAGCAGTGTTCGGGGAGGCTATGGC. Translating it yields CASSVRGGYG. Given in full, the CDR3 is CASSVRGGYGYTF.

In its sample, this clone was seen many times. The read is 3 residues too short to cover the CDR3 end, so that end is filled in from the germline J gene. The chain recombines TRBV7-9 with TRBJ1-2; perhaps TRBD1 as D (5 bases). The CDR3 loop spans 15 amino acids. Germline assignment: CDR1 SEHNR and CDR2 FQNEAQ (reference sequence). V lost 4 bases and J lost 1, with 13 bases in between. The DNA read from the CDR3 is TGTGCCAGCAGCTGGCCCGGGGGAGTTAACTATGGC. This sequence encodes CASSWPGGVNYG. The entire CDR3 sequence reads CASSWPGGVNYGYTF. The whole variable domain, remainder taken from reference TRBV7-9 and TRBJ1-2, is DTGVSQNPRHKITKRGQNVTFRCDPISEHNRLYWYRQTLGQGPEFLTYFQNEAQLEKSRLLSDRFSAERPKGSFSTLEIQRTEQGDSAMYLCASSWPGGVNYGYTFGSGTRLTVV.

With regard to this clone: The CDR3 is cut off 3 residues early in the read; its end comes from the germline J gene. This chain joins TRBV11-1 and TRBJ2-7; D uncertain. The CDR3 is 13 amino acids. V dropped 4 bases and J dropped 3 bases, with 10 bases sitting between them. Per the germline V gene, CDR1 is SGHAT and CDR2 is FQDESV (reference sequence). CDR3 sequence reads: CASSYSVDYEQYF. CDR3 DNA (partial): TGTGCCAGCAGCTACAGTGTAGACTACGAG.

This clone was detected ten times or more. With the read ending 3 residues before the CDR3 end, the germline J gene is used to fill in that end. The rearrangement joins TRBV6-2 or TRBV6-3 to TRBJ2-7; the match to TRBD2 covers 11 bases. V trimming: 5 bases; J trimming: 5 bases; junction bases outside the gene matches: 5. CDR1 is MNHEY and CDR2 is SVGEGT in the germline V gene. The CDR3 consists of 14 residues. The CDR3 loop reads CASSPLAGGHEQYF. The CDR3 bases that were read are TGTGCCAGCAGTCCCCTAGCGGGAGGTCACGAG.

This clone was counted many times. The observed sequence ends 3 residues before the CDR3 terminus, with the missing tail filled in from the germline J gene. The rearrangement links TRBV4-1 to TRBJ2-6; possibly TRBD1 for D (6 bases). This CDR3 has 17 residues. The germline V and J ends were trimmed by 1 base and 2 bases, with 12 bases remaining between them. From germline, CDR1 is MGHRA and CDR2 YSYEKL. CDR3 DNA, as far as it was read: TGCGCCAGCAGCCAAGTAGTACAGGGTGCTGGGGCCAACGTC. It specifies CASSQVVQGAGANV. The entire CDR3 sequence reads CASSQVVQGAGANVLTF.

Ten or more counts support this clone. CDR3 bases read: TGCAGTGCTAGGGTCCCGGGACTACGATCTGGAAACACC. Encoded protein: CSARVPGLRSGNT. The whole CDR3 sequence is CSARVPGLRSGNTIYF. The V gene is TRBV20-1, the J gene TRBJ1-3; maybe TRBD1 (5 bases). The read ends 3 residues before the CDR3 terminus; that terminus is restored from the germline J gene. V gave up 3 bases and J gave up 1 base, with 16 bases separating them. Germline values: CDR1 DFQATT, CDR2 SNEGSKA (reference sequence). CDR3 length: 16 amino acids.

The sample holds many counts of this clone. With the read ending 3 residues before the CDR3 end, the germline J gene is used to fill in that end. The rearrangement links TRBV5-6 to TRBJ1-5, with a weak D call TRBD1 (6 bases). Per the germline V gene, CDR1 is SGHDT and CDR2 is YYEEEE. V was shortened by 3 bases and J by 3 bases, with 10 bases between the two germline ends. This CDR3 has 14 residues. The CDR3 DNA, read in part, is TGTGCCAGCAGCTCGGACAGCGACAATCAGCCC. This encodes CASSSDSDNQP. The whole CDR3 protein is CASSSDSDNQPQHF.

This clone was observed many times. CDR3 sequence: CASSYSSAGVEQFF. The part of the CDR3 DNA that was read is TGTGCCAGCAGTTACTCGTCCGCGGGGGTTGAG. The V gene is TRBV6-2 or TRBV6-3, the J gene TRBJ2-1; TRBD2 agrees at 7 bases. The CDR3 is cut off 3 residues early in the read; its end comes from the germline J gene. CDR1 MNHEY and CDR2 SVGEGT come from the germline V gene. J gave up 9 bases and V 0 bases, and 5 bases lay outside the gene matches. The CDR3 has 14 residues.

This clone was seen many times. The sequenced CDR3 bases are TGCAGTGCTAGAGATGGGACGGGGACAAGCAATCAGCCC. Translation gives CSARDGTGTSNQP. The whole CDR3 protein is CSARDGTGTSNQPQHF. This sequence joins TRBV20-1 and TRBJ1-5; maybe TRBD1 (6 bases). With the read ending 3 residues before the CDR3 end, the germline J gene is used to fill in that end. This CDR3 has 16 residues. Germline CDR1 reads DFQATT; CDR2 reads SNEGSKA (reference sequence). Trimming took off 0 bases at V and 1 base at J, with 13 bases between the two ends.

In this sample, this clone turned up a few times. CDR3 amino acids: CASSIIREGNQPQYF. The part of the CDR3 DNA that was read is TGTGCCAGTAGTATAATCAGGGAAGGAAATCAGCCG. The chain is built from TRBV19 and TRBJ2-3, with D possibly matching TRBD1 (5 bases). The CDR3 is cut off 3 residues early in the read; its end comes from the germline J gene. The CDR3 extends over 15 amino acids. CDR1 and CDR2 (germline): LNHDA, SQIVND (reference sequence).

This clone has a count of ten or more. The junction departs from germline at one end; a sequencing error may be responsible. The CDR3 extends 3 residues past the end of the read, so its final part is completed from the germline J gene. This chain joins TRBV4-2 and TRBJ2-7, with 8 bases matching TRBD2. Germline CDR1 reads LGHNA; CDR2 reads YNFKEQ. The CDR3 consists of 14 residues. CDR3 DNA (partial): TGCGCCAGCAGCCAATACGGGGGGGCCTACGAG. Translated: CASSQYGGAYE. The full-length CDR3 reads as CASSQYGGAYEQYF.